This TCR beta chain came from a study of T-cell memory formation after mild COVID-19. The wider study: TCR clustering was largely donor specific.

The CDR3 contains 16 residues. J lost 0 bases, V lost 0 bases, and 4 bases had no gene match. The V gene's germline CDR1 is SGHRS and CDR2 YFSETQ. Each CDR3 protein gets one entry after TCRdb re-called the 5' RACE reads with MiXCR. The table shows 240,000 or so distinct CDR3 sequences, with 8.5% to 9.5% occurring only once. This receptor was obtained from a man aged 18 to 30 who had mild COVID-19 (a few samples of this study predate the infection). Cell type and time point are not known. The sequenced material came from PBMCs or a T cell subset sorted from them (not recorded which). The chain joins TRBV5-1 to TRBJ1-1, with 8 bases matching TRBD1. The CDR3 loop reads CASSLGTGILNTEAFF. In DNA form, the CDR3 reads TGCGCCAGCAGCTTGGGGACAGGGATTTTGAACACTGAAGCTTTCTTT.